Shown below are 21 T cell receptor beta chains from a single sample sequenced in a study of T cell responses to AZD1222 COVID-19 vaccine. This table comes from immunoSEQ multiplex PCR, and its TCRdb copy is limited to in-frame clones, with some not included. The sample records 120,000 to 150,000 clones, about 89% being singletons. Sequencing used peripheral blood, obtained on day 0 of AZD1222 vaccination. Every receptor here comes from an adult in good health.

The chain carries TRBV7-3 and TRBJ1-1; no clear D. Trimming cost V 0 bases and J 5 bases, with 13 bases left between them. This CDR3 spans 15 amino acids. The germline CDR1 and CDR2 sequences are SGHTA and FQGTGA. The CDR3: CASSLTLGSKTEAFF. The DNA for the CDR3 is TGTGCCAGCAGCTTAACTCTCGGTAGCAAGACTGAAGCTTTCTTT.

This clone was counted a single time. The chain carries TRBV7-9 and TRBJ1-5; D is uncertain. The CDR3 extends over 14 amino acids. V was pared by 5 bases and J by 5 bases, with 13 bases between. CDR1 is SEHNR and CDR2 is FQNEAQ in the germline V gene (reference sequence). CDR3 in amino acids: CASSPIPRDQPQHF. The CDR3, as DNA: TGTGCCAGCAGCCCGATTCCCCGCGATCAGCCCCAGCATTTT.

The chain recombines TRBV7-8 with TRBJ1-2, with TRBD1 as a possible D gene (5 bases). V shed 3 bases and J shed 4 bases, with 9 bases lying between them. The germline CDR1 and CDR2 sequences are SGHVS and FQNEAQ. CDR3 length: 13 amino acids. CDR3 region: CASSFDSFYGYTF. CDR3 in DNA: TGTGCCAGCAGCTTCGACAGTTTCTATGGCTACACCTTC.

The rearrangement links TRBV27 to TRBJ1-3; D call uncertain. The V gene's germline CDR1 is MNHEY and CDR2 SMNVEV (reference sequence). V lost 6 bases, J lost 0 bases, and 6 bases lay in between. This CDR3 has 13 amino acids. This chain's CDR3 is CASSLSSGNTIYF. Here the CDR3 DNA reads TGTGCCAGCAGCCTGAGCTCTGGAAACACCATATATTTT.

The rearrangement uses TRBV4-1 and TRBJ2-3; 14 bases map to TRBD2. The V segment lost 2 bases and the J segment 4 bases; nucleotides outside the gene matches: 5. Germline CDR1 is MGHRA and CDR2 is YSYEKL. The CDR3 loop spans 17 amino acids. The CDR3 sequence: CASSQKGLAGGPDTQYF. CDR3 nucleotides: TGCGCCAGCAGCCAAAAAGGACTAGCGGGAGGTCCAGATACGCAGTATTTT.

This clone was seen once. The CDR3 nucleotides read TGTGCCAGTAGTATAGAGGGTAGCGGCTCCTCCTACGAGCAGTACTTC. Protein: CASSIEGSGSSYEQYF. The chain links TRBV19 to TRBJ2-7, with a weak D call TRBD2 (6 bases). The germline V gene encodes CDR1 LNHDA and CDR2 SQIVND (reference sequence). This CDR3 comprises 16 residues. Trimming shortened V by 0 bases and J by 0 bases, and 12 bases separated the two germline ends.

The chain recombines TRBV28 with TRBJ2-3, with D maybe TRBD2 (5 bases). V was clipped by 3 bases and J by 3 bases, with 19 bases between them. The CDR3 runs 17 residues. CDR1 MDHEN and CDR2 SYDVKM come from the germline V gene. CDR3 amino acids: CASSFVGGGSWTDTQYF. CDR3 in DNA: TGTGCCAGCAGTTTTGTTGGAGGTGGGAGTTGGACAGATACGCAGTATTTT.

The chain is built from TRBV18 and TRBJ2-2, with D unresolved. Germline lookup yields CDR1 KGHSH and CDR2 LQKENI. This CDR3 is 14 amino acids long. Trimming stripped 3 bases from V and 5 bases from J, with 10 bases between. In DNA form, the CDR3 reads TGTGCCAGCTCACCCTCTTTTTCGACCGGGGAGCTGTTTTTT. Translating it yields CASSPSFSTGELFF.

This chain links TRBV28 with TRBJ2-7, with D tentatively TRBD1 (5 bases). V shed 1 base and J shed 3 bases, with 13 bases lying between them. The CDR3 spans 15 residues. CDR1 MDHEN and CDR2 SYDVKM come from the germline V gene. DNA of the CDR3: TGTGCCAGCAGTTTATTCAGCCAGGGCGACTACGAGCAGTACTTC. This encodes CASSLFSQGDYEQYF. Supplemented by reference TRBV28 and TRBJ2-7, the full variable domain reads DVKVTQSSRYLVKRTGEKVFLECVQDMDHENMFWYRQDPGLGLRLIYFSYDVKMKEKGDIPEGYSVSREKKERFSLILESASTNQTSMYLCASSLFSQGDYEQYFGPGTRLTVT.

This rearrangement joins TRBV12-5 to TRBJ2-7, with D tentatively TRBD2 (5 bases). The CDR3 length is 17 residues. The germline V gene has CDR1 LGHNT and CDR2 FRNRAP. V gave up 0 bases and J gave up 3 bases, with 18 bases separating them. DNA for the CDR3: TGTGCTAGTGGTTTGGTAAGCGAGGGTCGGGGAATCTACGAGCAGTACTTC. This sequence encodes CASGLVSEGRGIYEQYF.

J is TRBJ2-5 and V is TRBV7-2, with TRBD2 matching 11 bases. The CDR3 sequence is 16 residues long. Germline V gives CDR1 SGHTA, CDR2 FQGNSA. Trimming cost V 0 bases and J 2 bases; bases outside gene matches: 2. DNA of the CDR3: TGTGCCAGCAGCTTAGCACTAGCGGGAGTGCAAGAGACCCAGTACTTC. Translation: CASSLALAGVQETQYF.

This chain uses TRBV7-8 with TRBJ2-3, with TRBD1 as a possible D gene (5 bases). The V gene lost 7 bases and the J gene lost 0 bases, with 20 bases spanning the gap. CDR1 and CDR2 from the germline V gene are SGHVS and FQNEAQ. The CDR3 has 17 residues. CDR3 in DNA: TGTGCCAGCACCTCACGGACGACAGCCTCTAGCACAGATACGCAGTATTTT. Residues: CASTSRTTASSTDTQYF.

The chain links TRBV12-2 to TRBJ1-1. TRBV12-2 counts as a pseudogene. The length of the CDR3 is 16 residues. This CDR3 reads CASRLAFGEGRTEAFF. DNA of the CDR3: TGTGCAAGTCGCTTAGCCTTCGGGGAGGGGAGGACTGAAGCTTTCTTT.

The J gene is TRBJ2-3, the V gene TRBV3-1 (or the pseudogene TRBV3-2); maybe TRBD2 (6 bases). This CDR3 is built from 19 residues. Trimming left V 4 bases short and J 4 bases short, with 27 bases between. Germline values: CDR1 LGHDT, CDR2 YNNKEL (reference sequence). Here the CDR3 reads CASSPRSGIRGATADTQYF. The DNA of the CDR3 is TGTGCCAGCAGCCCTCGTTCAGGGATTCGCGGGGCTACGGCAGATACGCAGTATTTT.

This clone appeared a single time. The rearrangement uses TRBV5-1 and TRBJ2-1; tentatively, D is TRBD1 or TRBD2 (5 bases each). V lost 6 bases, J lost 0 bases, and 13 bases lay in between. The length of the CDR3 is 15 residues. Germline CDR1 SGHRS, CDR2 YFSETQ. As DNA, the CDR3 is TGCGCCAGCAACGTCCAGGGAGCCTCCTACAATGAGCAGTTCTTC. Translation gives CASNVQGASYNEQFF. Full variable domain (outside the CDR3, taken from reference TRBV5-1 and TRBJ2-1): KAGVTQTPRYLIKTRGQQVTLSCSPISGHRSVSWYQQTPGQGLQFLFEYFSETQRNKGNFPGRFSGRQFSNSRSEMNVSTLELGDSALYLCASNVQGASYNEQFFGPGTRLTVL.

This rearrangement joins TRBV28 to TRBJ1-2; D unresolved. V dropped 2 bases and J dropped 0 bases, with 7 bases sitting between them. This CDR3 comprises 14 residues. Germline V gives CDR1 MDHEN, CDR2 SYDVKM. CDR3 loop: CASSLQVANYGYTF. CDR3 nucleotide sequence: TGTGCCAGCAGTTTACAGGTGGCTAACTATGGCTACACCTTC.

The chain has TRBV7-9 and TRBJ1-2; no definite D call. Germline values: CDR1 SEHNR, CDR2 FQNEAQ (reference sequence). The V and J ends lost 5 bases and 3 bases respectively, with 7 bases between them. This CDR3 has 12 residues. The CDR3 sequence: CASSQDYYGYTF. The CDR3 bases are TGTGCCAGCAGCCAAGACTACTATGGCTACACCTTC.

The V gene is TRBV28, the J gene TRBJ1-1; a possible D gene is TRBD1 (5 bases). The CDR3 covers 15 residues. V lost 4 bases and J 0 bases, leaving 12 bases between the germline ends. From germline, CDR1 is MDHEN and CDR2 SYDVKM. CDR3 sequence: CASSYPTAMNTEAFF. CDR3 nucleotides: TGTGCCAGCAGTTATCCGACAGCCATGAACACTGAAGCTTTCTTT. The full variable domain, its missing parts supplied by reference TRBV28 and TRBJ1-1, is DVKVTQSSRYLVKRTGEKVFLECVQDMDHENMFWYRQDPGLGLRLIYFSYDVKMKEKGDIPEGYSVSREKKERFSLILESASTNQTSMYLCASSYPTAMNTEAFFGQGTRLTVV.

The genes are TRBV30 and TRBJ1-6; TRBD1 matches 8 bases. The CDR3 consists of 13 residues. From germline, CDR1 is GTSNPN and CDR2 SVGIG (reference sequence). The V gene end was trimmed by 5 bases and the J gene end by 7 bases; junction bases not matched to a gene: 4. This chain's CDR3 is CAWDRGENSPLHF. CDR3 sequence (DNA): TGTGCCTGGGACAGGGGAGAAAATTCACCCCTCCACTTT.

The chain couples TRBV2 to TRBJ1-1; D is perhaps TRBD1 (6 bases). Germline V gene lookup returns CDR1 SNHLY and CDR2 FYNNEI. V was shortened by 6 bases and J by 7 bases, with 15 bases between the two germline ends. This CDR3 is built from 13 residues. The CDR3 DNA reads as TGTGCCAGCAGACAGGACAGTTGGGGTGAAGCTTTCTTT. It encodes CASRQDSWGEAFF. Complete variable domain (other parts from reference TRBV2 and TRBJ1-1): EPEVTQTPSHQVTQMGQEVILRCVPISNHLYFYWYRQILGQKVEFLVSFYNNEISEKSEIFDDQFSVERPDGSNFTLKIRSTKLEDSAMYFCASRQDSWGEAFFGQGTRLTVV.

This sequence joins TRBV27 and TRBJ2-7; TRBD2 aligns across 8 bases. Trimming took 6 bases from V and 1 from J; bases not matched to a gene: 11. Germline CDR1 MNHEY, CDR2 SMNVEV (reference sequence). The CDR3 spans 16 residues. DNA of the CDR3: TGTGCCAGCAGCCCCTGGGGCGGGAGGCGATCCTACGAGCAGTACTTC. It encodes CASSPWGGRRSYEQYF.